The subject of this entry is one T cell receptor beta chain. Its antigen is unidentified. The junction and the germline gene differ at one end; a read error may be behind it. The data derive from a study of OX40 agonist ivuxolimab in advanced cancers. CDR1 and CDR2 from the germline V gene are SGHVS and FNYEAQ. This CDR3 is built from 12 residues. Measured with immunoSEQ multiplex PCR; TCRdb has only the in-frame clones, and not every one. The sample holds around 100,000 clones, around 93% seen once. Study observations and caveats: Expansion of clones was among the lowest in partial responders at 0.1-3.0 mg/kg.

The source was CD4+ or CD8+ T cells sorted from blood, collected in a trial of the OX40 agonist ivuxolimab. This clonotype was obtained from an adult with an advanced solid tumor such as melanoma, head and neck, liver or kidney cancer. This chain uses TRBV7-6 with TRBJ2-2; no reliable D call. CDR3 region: CASSIATGELFF. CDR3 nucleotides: TGTGCCAGCAGCATAGCCACCGGGGAGCTGTTTTTT.